The entry below gives a single T cell receptor beta chain sequence along with its context. Its antigen is not identified. CD45RO-negative, CCR7-positively selected cells formed the naive CD8 fraction, excluding terminally differentiated effector memory CD45RA+ cells. Germline CDR1 reads LNHNV; CDR2 reads YYDKDF (reference sequence). The CDR3 is 16 amino acids. V shed 0 bases and J shed 5 bases, with 16 bases lying between them. The data originate from a study of shared clonotypes between healthy human individuals. Looking at the study overall: CD4 naive and memory got three plates each, CD8 naive two, CD8 memory one.

Study observations and caveats: The study found approximately 5% of naive CD4 clonotypes shared across a few donors.

TCRdb keeps only in-frame clones here, not all; method: immunoSEQ multiplex PCR. The repertoire holds about 1,900,000 clones, over 85% seen once, with less than 1.5% in the top ten. The TCR sequence derives from a man between 18 and 29 years old in good health. The genes are TRBV15 and TRBJ2-5, with D unresolved. Sequenced sample: naive CD8+ T cells sorted from blood. The CDR3 protein is CATSRDRSAGEETQYF. The CDR3 DNA reads TGTGCCACCAGCAGAGATCGAAGCGCCGGAGAGGAGACCCAGTACTTC.